Each of the 24 T cell receptor beta chains below was sequenced from the same sample in a study of blood T cell repertoires in COVID-19. Here immunoSEQ multiplex PCR was the method, and the copy in TCRdb shows in-frame clones only, minus some. The repertoire includes about 210,000 clones, about 83% of them detected once, and 7.5% to 9% sits in the top ten. The sample comprised peripheral blood. The receptor set was obtained from a woman in her 50s with acute or convalescent COVID-19.

The genes are TRBV29-1 and TRBJ2-3, with 9 bases matching TRBD2. Trimming cost V 0 bases and J 4 bases; bases outside gene matches: 8. The germline CDR1 and CDR2 sequences are SQVTM and ANQGSEA. This CDR3 has 16 amino acids. CDR3 sequence: CSVEDPGGLAPDTQYF. The CDR3 bases are TGCAGCGTTGAAGATCCTGGGGGACTAGCCCCAGATACGCAGTATTTT.

Comments on this clone: The sample has other DNA sequences that encode this CDR3 too. The chain carries TRBV3-1 (or the pseudogene TRBV3-2) and TRBJ2-3, with D unresolved. The CDR3 runs 14 residues. From germline, CDR1 is LGHDT and CDR2 YNNKEL (reference sequence). V was shortened by 0 bases and J by 0 bases, with 4 bases between the two germline ends. The CDR3 bases are TGTGCCAGCAGCCAAGATCCGAGCACAGATACGCAGTATTTT. Translating gives CASSQDPSTDTQYF.

This clone appeared a single time. The chain combines TRBV7-8 with TRBJ2-5; 7 bases are shared with TRBD1. Germline values: CDR1 SGHVS, CDR2 FQNEAQ. Trimming cost V 5 bases and J 4 bases; bases outside gene matches: 4. CDR3 length: 13 residues. Here the CDR3 reads CASSLGTAETQYF. Here the CDR3 DNA reads TGTGCCAGCAGCCTCGGGACAGCAGAGACCCAGTACTTC.

For this clone: A read error may produce the germline difference seen at one junction end. This rearrangement joins TRBV28 to TRBJ2-7, with 9 bases fitting TRBD2. CDR1 is MDHEN and CDR2 is SYDVKM in the germline V gene. CDR3 size: 14 residues. The CDR3 bases are TGTGCCAGCAGTTTAGCGGGAGGGATGAACGTTTTGGACTTC. Translation: CASSLAGGMNVLDF. Based on the CDR3 plus reference TRBV28 and TRBJ2-7, the full variable domain is DVKVTQSSRYLVKRTGEKVFLECVQDMDHENMFWYRQDPGLGLRLIYFSYDVKMKEKGDIPEGYSVSREKKERFSLILESASTNQTSMYLCASSLAGGMNVLDFGPGTRLTVT.

V gene TRBV28 combines with J gene TRBJ2-7; 7 nucleotides line up with TRBD1. V lost 5 bases to trimming and J lost 1 base; unmatched junction nucleotides: 11. The CDR3 extends over 16 amino acids. The germline gives CDR1 MDHEN, CDR2 SYDVKM. CDR3 nucleotide sequence: TGTGCCAGCAGTCCTCTCTTGGACAGGCAGTCCTACGAGCAGTACTTC. It encodes CASSPLLDRQSYEQYF.

The chain's CDR3 is CASSGGTDLAKNIQYF. The CDR3 coding sequence is TGTGCCAGCAGCGGAGGGACAGATTTAGCCAAAAACATTCAGTACTTC. This chain links TRBV7-3 with TRBJ2-4; a possible D gene is TRBD1 (7 bases). V gave up 5 bases and J gave up 0 bases, with 14 bases separating them. The CDR3 runs 16 residues. CDR1 and CDR2 from the germline V gene are SGHTA and FQGTGA.

The chain recombines TRBV30 with TRBJ2-7; 7 nucleotides align to TRBD1. The CDR3 covers 14 residues. V was clipped by 2 bases and J by 2 bases; unmatched bases: 6. From germline, CDR1 is GTSNPN and CDR2 SVGIG (reference sequence). The CDR3 reads CAWSFGTVTYEQYF. CDR3 sequence (DNA): TGTGCCTGGAGTTTCGGGACAGTGACCTACGAGCAGTACTTC.

This chain uses TRBV29-1 with TRBJ1-4; 7 nucleotides agree with TRBD1. From germline, CDR1 is SQVTM and CDR2 ANQGSEA. This CDR3 spans 17 amino acids. Unmatched junction bases numbered 7, after V lost 0 bases and J lost 0 bases. The CDR3 reads CSVEDTTGIATNEKLFF. The CDR3 DNA reads as TGCAGCGTTGAAGATACGACAGGGATTGCAACTAATGAAAAACTGTTTTTT. The full variable domain, with the rest looked up from reference TRBV29-1 and TRBJ1-4, is SAVISQKPSRDICQRGTSLTIQCQVDSQVTMMFWYRQQPGQSLTLIATANQGSEATYESGFVIDKFPISRPNLTFSTLTVSNMSPEDSSIYLCSVEDTTGIATNEKLFFGSGTQLSVL.

The chain carries TRBV25-1 and TRBJ2-7; perhaps TRBD2 as D (6 bases). Deletions cut 2 bases from V and 9 bases from J, with 20 bases between. The CDR3 has 15 residues. Germline V gene lookup returns CDR1 MGHDK and CDR2 SYGVNS. Written as DNA, the CDR3 is TGTGCCAGCAGTGAAAGAACTAGCAGTCTTCGAGGGCAGTACTTC. Translated: CASSERTSSLRGQYF.

The rearrangement joins TRBV4-2 to TRBJ2-1, with 7 bases lining up with TRBD2. Germline V gene lookup returns CDR1 LGHNA and CDR2 YNFKEQ. The V and J ends lost 3 bases and 0 bases, in that order; junction bases with no gene match: 11. The CDR3 spans 18 residues. CDR3 sequence reads: CASSHDPWGGSSYNEQFF. CDR3 nucleotides: TGTGCCAGCAGCCACGATCCATGGGGCGGGAGCTCCTACAATGAGCAGTTCTTC.

The sample holds a few counts of this clone. The V and J genes are TRBV2 and TRBJ1-1, with 9 bases aligning to TRBD1. Germline values: CDR1 SNHLY, CDR2 FYNNEI. The junction had 17 bases not matched to a gene; V was cut back by 4 bases and J by 11 bases. The length of the CDR3 is 16 residues. The CDR3 DNA sequence: TGTGCCAGCAGTGGACAAACAGGGGGCGAAGGGTTGTCGGCTTTCTTT. Protein product: CASSGQTGGEGLSAFF.

The V and J genes are TRBV11-2 and TRBJ1-1; D is unresolved. The V gene lost 4 bases and the J gene lost 7 bases, with 10 bases spanning the gap. The CDR3 is 12 amino acids. Germline loops: CDR1 SGHAT, CDR2 FQNNGV. CDR3 nucleotide sequence: TGTGCCAGCAGCTCAAGCGGGGTTGAAGCTTTCTTT. It encodes CASSSSGVEAFF.

The chain's CDR3 is CASSESTGDIYEQYF. The CDR3 bases are TGTGCCAGCAGTGAAAGCACAGGGGACATATACGAGCAGTACTTC. The rearrangement uses TRBV2 and TRBJ2-7, with 7 bases aligning to TRBD1. The CDR3 loop spans 15 amino acids. Germline V gene lookup returns CDR1 SNHLY and CDR2 FYNNEI. The V and J ends lost 2 bases and 4 bases, in that order; junction bases with no gene match: 8. The full variable domain, completed using reference TRBV2 and TRBJ2-7, is EPEVTQTPSHQVTQMGQEVILRCVPISNHLYFYWYRQILGQKVEFLVSFYNNEISEKSEIFDDQFSVERPDGSNFTLKIRSTKLEDSAMYFCASSESTGDIYEQYFGPGTRLTVT.

Only one count was recorded for this clone. V gene TRBV5-1 combines with J gene TRBJ1-4; 9 nucleotides agree with TRBD1. This CDR3 spans 15 amino acids. V lost 0 bases and J lost 7; bases outside the gene matches: 4. In germline, CDR1 is SGHRS, CDR2 YFSETQ. In DNA, the CDR3 is TGCGCCAGCAGCTTGGGGGGACAGGGAGGTGAAAAACTGTTTTTT. This encodes CASSLGGQGGEKLFF. Complete variable domain (other parts from reference TRBV5-1 and TRBJ1-4): KAGVTQTPRYLIKTRGQQVTLSCSPISGHRSVSWYQQTPGQGLQFLFEYFSETQRNKGNFPGRFSGRQFSNSRSEMNVSTLELGDSALYLCASSLGGQGGEKLFFGSGTQLSVL.

The CDR3 nucleotides read TGTGCCAGCAGTGGACAGGGTAGTTTGGAGACCCAGTACTTC. Translation: CASSGQGSLETQYF. The chain carries TRBV2 and TRBJ2-5, with 7 bases fitting TRBD1. Germline trimming cut 4 bases from V and 5 bases from J; bases unmatched to any gene: 7. CDR1 is SNHLY, CDR2 FYNNEI, per germline. The CDR3 contains 14 residues. Filled out from reference TRBV2 and TRBJ2-5, the complete variable domain reads EPEVTQTPSHQVTQMGQEVILRCVPISNHLYFYWYRQILGQKVEFLVSFYNNEISEKSEIFDDQFSVERPDGSNFTLKIRSTKLEDSAMYFCASSGQGSLETQYFGPGTRLLVL.

The V gene is TRBV28, the J gene TRBJ2-7; TRBD2 matches 11 bases. The CDR3 contains 18 residues. V dropped 3 bases and J dropped 0; count of bases not matched to a gene: 10. From germline, CDR1 is MDHEN and CDR2 SYDVKM. CDR3 in amino acids: CASSFSGTSGVPSYEQYF. The CDR3 DNA reads TGTGCCAGCAGTTTTAGCGGGACTAGCGGTGTTCCCTCCTACGAGCAGTACTTC.

This clone occurred once. The rearrangement uses TRBV20-1 and TRBJ2-6; TRBD2 matches 10 bases. The CDR3 sequence is 16 residues long. Germline CDR1 and CDR2: DFQATT and SNEGSKA (reference sequence). The ends lost 3 bases at V and 2 bases at J; junction bases unmatched: 4. The CDR3 nucleotides read TGCAGTGCTAGTCTAGCGGGAGTAGCTGGGGCCAACGTCCTGACTTTC. Translated: CSASLAGVAGANVLTF.

The chain combines TRBV13 with TRBJ1-2; the D gene is possibly TRBD1 (6 bases). Germline CDR1 reads PRHDT; CDR2 reads FYEKMQ (reference sequence). This CDR3 has 14 residues. V gave up 4 bases and J gave up 6 bases, with 15 bases separating them. The CDR3: CASSSLTGKHGYTF. The CDR3 coding sequence is TGTGCCAGCAGCTCACTCACAGGGAAACATGGCTACACCTTC.

This chain connects TRBV9 to TRBJ1-1; D is ambiguous. Germline CDR1 and CDR2: SGDLS and YYNGEE. V lost 0 bases, J lost 1 base, and 7 bases lay in between. This CDR3 contains 14 residues. CDR3 DNA: TGTGCCAGCAGCGTAGCTAGTGGGAACACTGAAGCTTTCTTT. Translating it yields CASSVASGNTEAFF.

The chain couples TRBV28 to TRBJ2-5; 7 bases match TRBD2. V was clipped by 11 bases and J by 2 bases; unmatched bases: 8. Germline V gene lookup returns CDR1 MDHEN and CDR2 SYDVKM. The length of the CDR3 is 13 residues. The CDR3 is CARPVGGQETQYF. The CDR3 DNA follows: TGTGCCCGCCCCGTCGGGGGGCAAGAGACCCAGTACTTC.

This sequence joins TRBV5-1 and TRBJ2-3, with D possibly TRBD1 on 6 matching bases. This CDR3 has 16 amino acids. The germline V and J ends were trimmed by 4 bases and 2 bases, with 17 bases remaining between them. From germline, CDR1 is SGHRS and CDR2 YFSETQ. DNA of the CDR3: TGCGCCAGCAGCACCCCGACAGGTGGGTCCACAGATACGCAGTATTTT. It translates to CASSTPTGGSTDTQYF.

V is TRBV4-2 and J is TRBJ2-7; TRBD2 aligns across 11 bases. The CDR3 is 16 residues long. Trimming at V came to 0 bases and at J to 6 bases, leaving 7 bases not matched to a gene. Germline V CDR1 and CDR2: LGHNA, YNFKEQ. Written as DNA, the CDR3 is TGTGCCAGCAGCCAAGATCGTACTAGCGGGAGCCGCGAGCAGTACTTC. It specifies CASSQDRTSGSREQYF.

The chain uses TRBV7-6 and TRBJ2-3; maybe TRBD2 (6 bases). This CDR3 contains 17 residues. Germline loops: CDR1 SGHVS, CDR2 FNYEAQ. The V gene lost 0 bases and the J gene lost 0 bases, with 13 bases spanning the gap. CDR3 DNA: TGTGCCAGCAGCTTAGCCCCCCGCGGGGCTAGCACAGATACGCAGTATTTT. Its translation: CASSLAPRGASTDTQYF.

The V gene is TRBV11-2, the J gene TRBJ2-7, with D perhaps TRBD2 (6 bases). Trimming took off 0 bases at V and 1 base at J, with 10 bases between the two ends. Germline CDR1 and CDR2: SGHAT and FQNNGV. The CDR3 contains 15 residues. This CDR3 reads CASSLEEGPSYEQYF. In DNA, the CDR3 is TGTGCCAGCAGCTTAGAGGAGGGACCTTCCTACGAGCAGTACTTC.